Described below is a single T cell receptor (beta chain) sequence and its context. Libraries were prepared by immunoSEQ multiplex PCR; TCRdb keeps only in-frame clonotypes and omits some of them. The sample consists of under 300,000 clones, around 90% of them appearing once. The sample comes from a study of blood T cell repertoires in COVID-19. Symptom resolution, clearance, or two negative PCRs marked donors in Cohort 3 as recovered. The germline CDR1 and CDR2 sequences are LGHDT and YNNKEL (reference sequence). CDR3 length: 14 amino acids. V gave up 4 bases and J gave up 9 bases; unmatched junction bases: 5.

This receptor was taken from a woman between 40 and 50 years old who had recovered from COVID-19. Sequencing used PBMCs or T cells enriched from blood (not recorded which). The chain employs TRBV3-1 (or the pseudogene TRBV3-2) and TRBJ1-6, with 8 positions matching TRBD1. The CDR3 DNA reads TGTGCCAGCAGCCCGGACAGGGTTCGTTCACCCCTCCACTTT. This sequence encodes CASSPDRVRSPLHF.